This T cell receptor (beta chain) was found in a study of shared clonotypes between healthy human individuals. Study conclusions and caveats: With a handful of donors compared, approximately 5.5% of naive CD4 clonotypes were shared.

On this clone: The antigen remains unidentified.

After removal of 4 bases from V and 11 bases from J, the junction contained 9 bases not matched to a gene. The CDR3 is made up of 15 amino acids. Germline V gives CDR1 SGHTA, CDR2 FQGNSA. This was a deep-level run. The input for sorted-subset replicate PCRs was around 0.2 ug DNA, tens of thousands of T cell genomes. Data came from immunoSEQ multiplex PCR; TCRdb stores just in-frame clones and leaves some out. In the table there are 1 million to 1.3 million clones, 75% to 85% of which are singletons. V is TRBV7-2 and J is TRBJ2-5; 14 bases align to TRBD2. This TCR was sampled from a man aged 18-30 years in good health. Some clones in this sample may be carry-over from other donors' samples. Sequenced sample: memory CD4+ T cells from PBMCs. Subset given: CD45RA-negative fraction. The CDR3 protein is CASSWGTSGRSEQYF. CDR3 DNA: TGTGCCAGCAGCTGGGGGACTAGCGGGAGATCTGAGCAGTACTTC.